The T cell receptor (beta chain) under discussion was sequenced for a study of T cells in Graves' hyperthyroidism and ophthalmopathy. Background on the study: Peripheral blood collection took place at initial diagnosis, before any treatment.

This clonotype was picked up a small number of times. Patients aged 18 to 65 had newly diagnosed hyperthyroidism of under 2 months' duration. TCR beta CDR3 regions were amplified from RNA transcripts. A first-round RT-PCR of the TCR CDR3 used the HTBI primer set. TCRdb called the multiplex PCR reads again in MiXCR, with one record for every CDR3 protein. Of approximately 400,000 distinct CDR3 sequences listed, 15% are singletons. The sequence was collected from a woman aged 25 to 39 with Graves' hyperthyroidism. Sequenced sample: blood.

Here the CDR3 reads CASSLRTDNSPLHF. DNA for the CDR3: TGTGCCAGCAGCTTAAGGACAGATAATTCACCCCTCCACTTT. The chain joins TRBV11-2 to TRBJ1-6, with D maybe TRBD1 (6 bases). The CDR3 is made up of 14 amino acids. V lost 2 bases, J lost 5 bases, and 7 bases lay in between. CDR1 is SGHAT and CDR2 is FQNNGV in the germline V gene.